Shown below are 6 T cell receptor beta chains from a single sample sequenced in a study of CD8 T cells in ankylosing spondylitis. TCRdb fed the 5' RACE reads into MiXCR, producing one record per CDR3 protein. The profile shows approximately 300,000 distinct CDR3 sequences, less than 25% of them singletons. Source material: blood, either unsorted or a sorted T cell fraction (not recorded which). These receptor sequences come from a female donor with ankylosing spondylitis or in good health (not recorded which).

J is TRBJ2-4 and V is TRBV20-1; 7 nucleotides align to TRBD2. V was clipped by 3 bases and J by 6 bases; unmatched bases: 11. CDR3 size: 15 residues. Germline assignment: CDR1 DFQATT and CDR2 SNEGSKA (reference sequence). The DNA for the CDR3 is TGCAGTGCTAGGGGACTACGCGGAGGGAGAAACATTCAGTACTTC. The encoded protein is CSARGLRGGRNIQYF.

At least ten counts were recorded for this clonotype. The CDR3 loop reads CSAALAGVTDTQYF. The CDR3 DNA reads as TGCAGTGCGGCACTAGCGGGAGTGACAGATACGCAGTATTTT. The chain combines TRBV20-1 with TRBJ2-3; the match to TRBD2 covers 11 bases. Germline values: CDR1 DFQATT, CDR2 SNEGSKA (reference sequence). The V and J ends lost 6 bases and 3 bases, in that order; junction bases with no gene match: 5. The CDR3 runs 14 residues.

There are a few counts of this clonotype. The V and J genes are TRBV2 and TRBJ2-7; D is perhaps TRBD2 (6 bases). Per germline, CDR1 SNHLY and CDR2 FYNNEI. The CDR3 spans 16 residues. Trimming shortened V by 5 bases and J by 1 base, and 18 bases separated the two germline ends. In DNA, the CDR3 is TGTGCCAGCAGTACTAATGTCCGGAGGGGTTCCTACGAGCAGTACTTC. Translation gives CASSTNVRRGSYEQYF.

The genes are TRBV5-1 and TRBJ2-2; 8 bases fit TRBD2. The CDR3 totals 16 residues. V lost 3 bases and J lost 3; bases outside the gene matches: 7. Germline V gene data show CDR1 as SGHRS and CDR2 as YFSETQ. CDR3 protein: CASSSQTSDYTGELFF. The CDR3 bases are TGCGCCAGCAGCTCCCAGACTAGCGATTACACCGGGGAGCTGTTTTTT.

This clonotype has a handful of counts. This sequence joins TRBV18 and TRBJ1-2; 9 nucleotides line up with TRBD1. Germline loops: CDR1 KGHSH, CDR2 LQKENI. The CDR3 has 17 amino acids. The ends lost 5 bases at V and 3 bases at J; junction bases unmatched: 13. CDR3 amino acids: CASSLTDRGPNYYGYTF. CDR3 nucleotides: TGTGCCAGCTCATTAACGGACAGGGGACCAAATTACTATGGCTACACCTTC.

V and J are TRBV19 and TRBJ2-3, with a tentative D call TRBD2 (6 bases). Germline CDR1 reads LNHDA; CDR2 reads SQIVND (reference sequence). The CDR3 has 16 residues. V was shortened by 3 bases and J by 1 base, with 14 bases between the two germline ends. The CDR3 spells CASSIRRGMGTDTQYF. The DNA for the CDR3 is TGTGCCAGTAGTATCCGGCGCGGGATGGGCACAGATACGCAGTATTTT.